This T cell receptor (beta chain) emerged from a study of blood T cell repertoires in COVID-19. Looking at the study overall: Samples came from the United States, Italy and Spain, spanning acute and convalescent COVID-19. T cells, B-cell-depleted T cells, or PBMCs provided the cDNA or gDNA that served as material.

Patients at the Seattle site were enrolled during active infection and followed longitudinally. Original analysis: It was from reference gene primer amplification that nucleated cell counts were estimated. Measured with immunoSEQ multiplex PCR; TCRdb has only the in-frame clones, and not every one. D and trimming were read from the DNA, whereas the V and J calls and clone size are those reported in that table. This table holds approximately 350,000 clones, around nine tenths found once. This clonotype was sampled from a woman aged 60-70 years with COVID-19, enrolled during active disease. The sample taken for sequencing was peripheral blood.

The CDR3 sequence: CASNSRDGGAEAFF. CDR3 DNA: TGTGCCAGCAATTCTCGGGACGGCGGGGCTGAAGCTTTCTTT. The chain carries TRBV2 and TRBJ1-1; the D gene is possibly TRBD1 (5 bases). Trimming removed 7 bases from V and 6 bases from J, with 18 bases in between. The CDR3 has 14 amino acids. Germline loops: CDR1 SNHLY, CDR2 FYNNEI.